This TCR beta chain appears in the sequencing data of a study of beta chain features in type 1 diabetes. Notes on this clone: What it binds is not known.

The CDR3 is 15 amino acids. The V and J ends lost 0 bases and 6 bases, in that order; junction bases with no gene match: 4. CDR1 is LGHNT and CDR2 is FRNRAP in the germline V gene. Overall study results and limits: TCRB CDR3s were moderately but significantly shorter in Type 1 diabetes patients in all four CD4+ subsets. Resolution of whether HLA type affects TCRB rearrangement was not achieved here. Patients showed naive, central memory and Treg TCRB repertoires that appeared more similar than those of healthy donors.

Heparinised blood was drawn once per donor, averaging approximately 100 mL. Isolation of CD4+ naive, central memory, regulatory and stem cell-like memory cells was achieved by sorting via CD45RO/CCR7/CD25/CD127/CD95/CD27. The entirety of the isolated RNA underwent reverse transcription, so expressed TCRB transcripts were sequenced. Sequencing was performed with immunoSEQ multiplex PCR; in TCRdb, only in-frame clones are kept and a portion is missing. The sample holds 250,000 to 300,000 clones; about 23% are singletons and the top ten take 0.012%. The sample comprised naive CD4+ T cells from blood. V gene TRBV12-5 combines with J gene TRBJ2-1; 8 bases match TRBD2. This clonotype originated in a woman in her 30s with type 1 diabetes. The CDR3 region has the DNA TGTGCTAGTGGTTTGGTAGCCAGCGGGAGCAATGAGCAGTTCTTC. It yields the protein CASGLVASGSNEQFF.